The 7 T cell receptor beta chains in this list originate from one sample, sequenced in a study of siplizumab effects on memory and regulatory T cells (dated by TCRdb to 2018 to 2020). The library was prepared using the immunoSEQ multiplex PCR assay. TCRdb took over this immuneACCESS table, retaining in-frame rearrangements with V and J assigned. Such tables are incomplete; in checked studies, under half of the missing clones stem from an unresolved V gene, and the remainder is unexplained. The sample contains fewer than 85,000 clones, approximately 95% of them found a single time. The ten biggest clones cover less than 20% of the sample. Sequencing was performed on CD8+ T cells sorted from blood. Every receptor here comes from a human donor in good health.

In DNA, the CDR3 is TGTGCCAGCAGCTTTTATGTCCTTGGCGATAGCACAGATACGCAGTATTTT. This translates into CASSFYVLGDSTDTQYF. The rearrangement links TRBV11-2 to TRBJ2-3; D not certain. Trimming took 3 bases from V and 0 from J, leaving 16 bases between them. The germline V gene encodes CDR1 SGHAT and CDR2 FQNNGV. The CDR3 has 17 residues. Full variable domain (missing parts from reference TRBV11-2 and TRBJ2-3): EAGVAQSPRYKIIEKRQSVAFWCNPISGHATLYWYQQILGQGPKLLIQFQNNGVVDDSQLPKDRFSAERLKGVDSTLKIQPAKLEDSAVYLCASSFYVLGDSTDTQYFGPGTRLTVL.

The table lists this clone with a count of one. CDR3 in amino acids: CASSFNRVYEQYF. The CDR3 DNA sequence: TGCGCCAGCAGCTTCAATAGAGTCTACGAGCAGTACTTC. The chain employs TRBV5-1 and TRBJ2-7; D is undetermined. V was trimmed by 2 bases and J by 3 bases, leaving 9 bases between them. Germline CDR1 is SGHRS and CDR2 is YFSETQ. This CDR3 is built from 13 residues. Drawing the rest from reference TRBV5-1 and TRBJ2-7, the complete variable domain is KAGVTQTPRYLIKTRGQQVTLSCSPISGHRSVSWYQQTPGQGLQFLFEYFSETQRNKGNFPGRFSGRQFSNSRSEMNVSTLELGDSALYLCASSFNRVYEQYFGPGTRLTVT.

The rearrangement joins TRBV10-1 to TRBJ2-1, with 13 bases aligning to TRBD2. This CDR3 has 17 residues. Trimming at V came to 7 bases and at J to 3 bases, leaving 9 bases not matched to a gene. Looked up from germline, CDR1 is WNHNN and CDR2 is SYGVQD (reference sequence). DNA for the CDR3: TGCGCCAGCAACCTTACTAGCGGGAGGGAAAACTACAATGAGCAGTTCTTC. It encodes CASNLTSGRENYNEQFF.

This rearrangement joins TRBV5-6 to TRBJ2-5; 12 bases align to TRBD2. There are 16 residues in the CDR3. The germline V gene encodes CDR1 SGHDT and CDR2 YYEEEE. The trim removed 4 bases at V and 5 bases at J, leaving 9 bases unmatched. This CDR3 is CASSMMLAGGRETQYF. In DNA form, the CDR3 reads TGTGCCAGCAGCATGATGCTAGCGGGAGGGCGGGAGACCCAGTACTTC. The full variable domain, in which reference TRBV5-6 and TRBJ2-5 provide the parts outside the CDR3, is DAGVTQSPTHLIKTRGQQVTLRCSPKSGHDTVSWYQQALGQGPQFIFQYYEEEERQRGNFPDRFSGHQFPNYSSELNVNALLLGDSALYLCASSMMLAGGRETQYFGPGTRLLVL.

This chain connects TRBV6-1 to TRBJ2-7; the match to TRBD1 covers 9 bases. Germline V gene lookup returns CDR1 MNHNS and CDR2 SASEGT. V shed 2 bases, J shed 2 bases, and the junction held 4 bases outside the gene matches. CDR3 length equals 15 residues. The CDR3 coding sequence is TGTGCCAGCAGTGAATGGGGGACAGGGACCTACGAGCAGTACTTC. This codes for CASSEWGTGTYEQYF.

This chain links TRBV7-8 with TRBJ2-3; weak D call: TRBD1 (5 bases). CDR1 SGHVS and CDR2 FQNEAQ come from the germline V gene. The CDR3 contains 15 residues. V lost 5 bases and J 2 bases, leaving 14 bases between the germline ends. For the CDR3, the DNA is TGTGCCAGCAGCCCGCCTGGACATTCCACAGATACGCAGTATTTT. Its translation is CASSPPGHSTDTQYF.

Regarding this clone: The conserved phenylalanine or tryptophan is not found at the CDR3 terminus, so this likely reflects a read error. The V gene is TRBV7-6, the J gene TRBJ1-1; tentative D call: TRBD1 (6 bases). This CDR3 comprises 14 residues. Germline V gene data show CDR1 as SGHVS and CDR2 as FNYEAQ. V shed 5 bases and J shed 1 base, with 11 bases lying between them. CDR3 amino acids: CASSPGAQNTEAFL. The DNA of the CDR3 is TGTGCCAGCAGCCCAGGGGCGCAGAACACTGAAGCTTTCCTT.